The 27 T cell receptor beta chains in this list originate from one sample, sequenced in a study of cytomegalovirus exposure and HLA in healthy donors. Assay used: immunoSEQ multiplex PCR; TCRdb lists only in-frame clones, some missing. The sample carries under 140,000 clones, about nine tenths recorded once. Specimen: PBMCs. Every receptor here comes from a woman aged 18-30 years in good health and CMV-seronegative.

This clone was found once. The chain links TRBV4-2 to TRBJ2-7; D is possibly TRBD1 (5 bases). CDR1 and CDR2 (germline): LGHNA, YNFKEQ. This CDR3 spans 15 amino acids. V was trimmed by 1 base and J by 5 bases, leaving 15 bases between them. The chain's CDR3 is CASSQVGRVRDEQYF. In DNA form, the CDR3 reads TGTGCCAGCAGCCAAGTGGGCAGGGTCCGGGACGAGCAGTACTTC.

The V call is TRBV5-1, the J call TRBJ2-7; TRBD2 aligns across 10 bases. The CDR3 runs 16 residues. Germline values: CDR1 SGHRS, CDR2 YFSETQ. The ends lost 2 bases at V and 3 bases at J; junction bases unmatched: 8. The CDR3 loop is CASSLFSGGSFYEQYF. The CDR3 DNA sequence: TGCGCCAGCAGCTTATTTAGCGGGGGGTCCTTCTACGAGCAGTACTTC.

This clone has only a few counts. The chain is built from TRBV5-1 and TRBJ1-5; D remains ambiguous. Trimming removed 0 bases at V and 0 bases at J, with 7 bases between. CDR1 and CDR2 (germline): SGHRS, YFSETQ. This CDR3 has 15 amino acids. The CDR3 sequence is CASSLDSYSNQPQHF. In DNA, the CDR3 is TGCGCCAGCAGCTTGGACAGTTATAGCAATCAGCCCCAGCATTTT.

The CDR3 nucleotides read TGTGCCAGCACCCTATTCAGGGGGAACACCGGGGAGCTGTTTTTT. This codes for CASTLFRGNTGELFF. The V gene is TRBV7-2, the J gene TRBJ2-2; weak D call: TRBD1 (6 bases). V lost 7 bases, J lost 1 base, and 13 bases lay in between. Germline lookup yields CDR1 SGHTA and CDR2 FQGNSA. The CDR3 sequence is 15 residues long.

CDR3 residues: CASSPAWPSRGDTQYF. DNA of the CDR3: TGCGCCAGCAGCCCCGCCTGGCCCTCTCGGGGAGATACGCAGTATTTT. J is TRBJ2-3 and V is TRBV5-1; a weak D match, TRBD2 (5 bases). CDR3 length: 16 residues. Germline assignment: CDR1 SGHRS and CDR2 YFSETQ. Trimming took off 4 bases at V and 5 bases at J, with 20 bases between the two ends.

This sequence joins TRBV9 and TRBJ1-4, with D perhaps matching TRBD1 (5 bases). CDR1 and CDR2 from the germline V gene are SGDLS and YYNGEE. V was pared by 0 bases and J by 7 bases, with 13 bases between. There are 15 residues in the CDR3. The CDR3 sequence is CASSVEGRAIEKLFF. CDR3 coding DNA: TGTGCCAGCAGCGTAGAGGGCAGGGCGATTGAAAAACTGTTTTTT.

The V call is TRBV6-5, the J call TRBJ1-5, with 7 bases fitting TRBD1. Per the germline V gene, CDR1 is MNHEY and CDR2 is SVGAGI. With V trimmed by 5 bases and J by 6 bases, 4 bases remained unmatched. This CDR3 is built from 13 residues. The CDR3 DNA follows: TGTGCCAGCAGTCAGAACAGGGGTCAGCCCCAGCATTTT. Encoded protein: CASSQNRGQPQHF.

The V and J genes are TRBV6-1 and TRBJ1-4; D remains ambiguous. V was shortened by 1 base and J by 8 bases, with 11 bases between the two germline ends. CDR1 and CDR2 (germline): MNHNS, SASEGT. This CDR3 comprises 14 residues. The CDR3 is CASSEEPELEKLFF. CDR3 bases: TGTGCCAGCAGTGAAGAACCGGAGTTGGAAAAACTGTTTTTT.

The chain combines TRBV28 with TRBJ1-2; the D gene is possibly TRBD1 (5 bases). This CDR3 has 13 residues. V gave up 4 bases and J gave up 1 base, with 7 bases separating them. CDR1 is MDHEN, CDR2 SYDVKM, per germline. Written as DNA, the CDR3 is TGTGCCAGCAGTTCGCAGGGTAACTATGGCTACACCTTC. Translation gives CASSSQGNYGYTF.

J is TRBJ1-2 and V is TRBV6-1; a weak D match, TRBD1 (5 bases). V was cut by 1 base and J by 4 bases, with 13 bases left in between. CDR3 length: 15 residues. Germline assignment: CDR1 MNHNS and CDR2 SASEGT. CDR3 amino acids: CASSEETVSPYGYTF. For the CDR3, the DNA is TGTGCCAGCAGTGAAGAGACAGTTTCTCCCTATGGCTACACCTTC.

The rearrangement joins TRBV30 to TRBJ1-5, with no clear D. Trimming removed 0 bases at V and 8 bases at J, with 11 bases between. The CDR3 spans 13 residues. CDR1 is GTSNPN, CDR2 SVGIG, per germline (reference sequence). The CDR3 protein is CAWSVDLEEPQHF. CDR3 nucleotides: TGTGCCTGGAGTGTTGACCTTGAGGAGCCCCAGCATTTT.

The chain links TRBV5-1 to TRBJ2-7; 7 bases are shared with TRBD2. V gave up 2 bases and J gave up 4 bases; unmatched junction bases: 9. There are 15 residues in the CDR3. Germline assignment: CDR1 SGHRS and CDR2 YFSETQ. The CDR3 spells CASSFQRGGLYEQYF. The DNA for the CDR3 is TGCGCCAGCAGCTTTCAACGGGGAGGGTTATACGAGCAGTACTTC.

The chain combines TRBV7-2 with TRBJ2-3; the match to TRBD2 covers 12 bases. The length of the CDR3 is 15 residues. V lost 5 bases to trimming and J lost 6 bases; unmatched junction nucleotides: 6. Germline CDR1 and CDR2: SGHTA and FQGNSA. The CDR3: CASSPGLAGRDTQYF. As DNA, the CDR3 is TGTGCCAGCAGCCCAGGACTAGCGGGGCGTGATACGCAGTATTTT.

The chain links TRBV27 to TRBJ1-2, with D tentatively TRBD1 (5 bases). Germline CDR1 MNHEY, CDR2 SMNVEV (reference sequence). The V gene lost 8 bases and the J gene lost 0 bases, with 19 bases spanning the gap. CDR3 size: 16 residues. The CDR3 region is CASAFQGTIANYGYTF. In DNA, the CDR3 is TGTGCCAGCGCTTTTCAGGGAACTATAGCTAACTATGGCTACACCTTC.

V is TRBV11-2 and J is TRBJ1-5; D gene unclear. Deletions cut 0 bases from V and 0 bases from J, with 9 bases between. This CDR3 region has 16 residues. Germline V gene lookup returns CDR1 SGHAT and CDR2 FQNNGV. The CDR3 DNA sequence: TGTGCCAGCAGCTTAGATCCAGGTAATAGCAATCAGCCCCAGCATTTT. Translating gives CASSLDPGNSNQPQHF.

The chain is built from TRBV15 and TRBJ2-3, with D tentatively TRBD2 (7 bases). The germline V and J ends were trimmed by 6 bases and 0 bases, with 13 bases remaining between them. The CDR3 is 15 residues long. Germline CDR1 is LNHNV and CDR2 is YYDKDF (reference sequence). The CDR3 DNA follows: TGTGCCACCAGGAGGGGGGGGGTTAGCACAGATACGCAGTATTTT. Protein product: CATRRGGVSTDTQYF.

The chain links TRBV10-2 to TRBJ2-2; 14 bases match TRBD2. Germline V gene sequence: CDR1 WSHSY, CDR2 SAAADI. The CDR3 spans 15 residues. Trimming removed 6 bases from V and 5 bases from J; junction bases left unmatched: 2. The chain's CDR3 is CASRTSGRETGELFF. Here the CDR3 DNA reads TGCGCCAGCAGGACTAGCGGGAGGGAAACCGGGGAGCTGTTTTTT.

This rearrangement joins TRBV6-1 to TRBJ2-6; D possibly corresponds to TRBD1 (5 bases). From germline, CDR1 is MNHNS and CDR2 SASEGT. This CDR3 has 15 residues. Trimming shortened V by 6 bases and J by 0 bases, and 9 bases separated the two germline ends. The CDR3 loop reads CASSPRDSGANVLTF. For the CDR3, the DNA is TGTGCCAGCAGCCCCAGGGACTCTGGGGCCAACGTCCTGACTTTC.

V usage is TRBV6-1 and J usage is TRBJ2-7, with a tentative D call TRBD1 (6 bases). The CDR3 runs 16 residues. Per the germline V gene, CDR1 is MNHNS and CDR2 is SASEGT. V dropped 1 base and J dropped 5 bases, with 18 bases sitting between them. In DNA, the CDR3 is TGTGCCAGCAGTGAAGTCGCAGGCAGGGGAAGCCACGAGCAGTACTTC. This encodes CASSEVAGRGSHEQYF.

The V call is TRBV29-1, the J call TRBJ2-1; TRBD2 matches 9 bases. The CDR3 extends over 14 amino acids. Unmatched junction bases numbered 5, after V lost 6 bases and J lost 2 bases. Looked up from germline, CDR1 is SQVTM and CDR2 is ANQGSEA. This CDR3 reads CSVRTSEAYNEQFF. In nucleotides, the CDR3 is TGCAGCGTCAGGACTAGCGAAGCCTACAATGAGCAGTTCTTC.

The V gene is TRBV29-1, the J gene TRBJ1-5; no clear D. This CDR3 is 12 amino acids long. The V gene's germline CDR1 is SQVTM and CDR2 ANQGSEA. V was trimmed by 4 bases and J by 5 bases, leaving 9 bases between them. The CDR3 protein is CSVVSPDQPQHF. The CDR3 coding sequence is TGCAGCGTTGTAAGCCCGGATCAGCCCCAGCATTTT.

This CDR3 reads CASSDSPTGELNEQYF. The CDR3 DNA is TGTGCCAGCAGTGACTCCCCGACAGGGGAATTGAACGAGCAGTACTTC. The J gene is TRBJ2-5, the V gene TRBV2; 8 bases align to TRBD1. The J call is doubtful: the DNA matches TRBJ2-7 better. The CDR3 is 16 residues long. Germline V gene data show CDR1 as SNHLY and CDR2 as FYNNEI.

The rearrangement uses TRBV7-2 and TRBJ2-2, with 7 nucleotides matching TRBD2. The CDR3 consists of 18 residues. CDR1 and CDR2 from the germline V gene are SGHTA and FQGNSA. V lost 5 bases, J lost 5 bases, and 17 bases stayed unmatched. For the CDR3, the DNA is TGTGCCAGCAGCCCTCGTAGGTCCAGCGGGGATATTACCGGGGAGCTGTTTTTT. As protein: CASSPRRSSGDITGELFF.

CDR3: CASSPVGGRAREQYF. CDR3 in DNA: TGTGCCAGCAGCCCCGTGGGCGGGAGGGCTCGGGAGCAGTACTTC. J is TRBJ2-7 and V is TRBV5-6; 9 bases map to TRBD2. Germline CDR1 SGHDT, CDR2 YYEEEE. The length of the CDR3 is 15 residues. The ends lost 4 bases at V and 7 bases at J; junction bases unmatched: 12.

V and J are TRBV6-5 and TRBJ1-1, with a weak D call TRBD1 (5 bases). Per the germline V gene, CDR1 is MNHEY and CDR2 is SVGAGI. Trimming removed 0 bases from V and 8 bases from J, with 13 bases in between. The CDR3 extends over 14 amino acids. The CDR3 DNA reads TGTGCCAGCAGTTACTCGAGGAGCAGGGCCGAAGCTTTCTTT. Its translation is CASSYSRSRAEAFF.

V gene TRBV5-1 combines with J gene TRBJ2-6, with 9 bases fitting TRBD1. With 7 bases clipped from V and 1 base from J, the junction kept 3 bases outside the gene matches. The CDR3 has 15 amino acids. CDR1 SGHRS and CDR2 YFSETQ come from the germline V gene. The CDR3 is CASAQGASGANVLTF. DNA for the CDR3: TGCGCCAGCGCACAGGGGGCGTCTGGGGCCAACGTCCTGACTTTC. Supplemented by reference TRBV5-1 and TRBJ2-6, the full variable domain reads KAGVTQTPRYLIKTRGQQVTLSCSPISGHRSVSWYQQTPGQGLQFLFEYFSETQRNKGNFPGRFSGRQFSNSRSEMNVSTLELGDSALYLCASAQGASGANVLTFGAGSRLTVL.

The chain recombines TRBV7-2 with TRBJ2-7, with a weak D call TRBD2 (6 bases). In germline, CDR1 is SGHTA, CDR2 FQGNSA. V was cut by 2 bases and J by 0 bases, with 11 bases left in between. The CDR3 spans 15 residues. CDR3 in amino acids: CASSLSRGSSYEQYF. The CDR3 DNA follows: TGTGCCAGCAGCTTAAGTCGGGGGAGCTCCTACGAGCAGTACTTC.